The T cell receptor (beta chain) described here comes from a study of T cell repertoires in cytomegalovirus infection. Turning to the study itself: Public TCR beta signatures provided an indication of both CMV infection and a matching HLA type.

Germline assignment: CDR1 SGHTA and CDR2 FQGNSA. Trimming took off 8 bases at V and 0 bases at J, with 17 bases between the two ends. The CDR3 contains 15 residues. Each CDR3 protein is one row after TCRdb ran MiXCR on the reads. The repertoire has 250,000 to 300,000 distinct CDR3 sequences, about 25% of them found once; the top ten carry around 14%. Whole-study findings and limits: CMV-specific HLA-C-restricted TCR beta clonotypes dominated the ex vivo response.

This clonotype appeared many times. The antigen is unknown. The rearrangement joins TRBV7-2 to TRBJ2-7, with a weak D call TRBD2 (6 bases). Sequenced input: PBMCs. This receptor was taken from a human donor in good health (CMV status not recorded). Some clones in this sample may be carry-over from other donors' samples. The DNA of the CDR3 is TGTGCCAGCTTAGATTGGAGGGATCCCTCCTACGAGCAGTACTTC. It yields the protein CASLDWRDPSYEQYF.